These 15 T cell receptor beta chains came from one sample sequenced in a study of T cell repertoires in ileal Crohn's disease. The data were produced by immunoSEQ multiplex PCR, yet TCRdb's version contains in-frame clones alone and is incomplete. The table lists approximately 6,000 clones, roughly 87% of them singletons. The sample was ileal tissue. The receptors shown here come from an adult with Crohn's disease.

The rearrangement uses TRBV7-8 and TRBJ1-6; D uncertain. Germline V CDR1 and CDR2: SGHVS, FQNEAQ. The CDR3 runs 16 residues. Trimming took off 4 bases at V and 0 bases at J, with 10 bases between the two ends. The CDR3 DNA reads TGTGCCAGCAGCTCCGGGGTCCGCTCCTATAATTCACCCCTCCACTTT. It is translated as CASSSGVRSYNSPLHF.

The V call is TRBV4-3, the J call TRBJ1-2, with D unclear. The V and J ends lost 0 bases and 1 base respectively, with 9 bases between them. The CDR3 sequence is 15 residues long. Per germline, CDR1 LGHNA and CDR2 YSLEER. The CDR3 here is CASSQDLRVNYGYTF. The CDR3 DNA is TGCGCCAGCAGCCAAGATCTGAGGGTTAACTATGGCTACACCTTC.

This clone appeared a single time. CDR3 sequence (DNA): TGTGCCAGCAGCGACACAGATACGCAGTATTTT. Translation: CASSDTDTQYF. V gene TRBV9 combines with J gene TRBJ2-3; no firm D call. Trimming cost V 3 bases and J 2 bases, with 1 base left between them. CDR1 is SGDLS and CDR2 is YYNGEE in the germline V gene. The CDR3 runs 11 residues.

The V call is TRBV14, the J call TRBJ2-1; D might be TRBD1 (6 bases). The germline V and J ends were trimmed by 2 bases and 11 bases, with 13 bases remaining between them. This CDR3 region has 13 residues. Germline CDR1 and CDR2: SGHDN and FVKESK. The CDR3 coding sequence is TGTGCCAGCAGCCAACTTATCAGGGGTAAGCAGTTCTTC. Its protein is CASSQLIRGKQFF.

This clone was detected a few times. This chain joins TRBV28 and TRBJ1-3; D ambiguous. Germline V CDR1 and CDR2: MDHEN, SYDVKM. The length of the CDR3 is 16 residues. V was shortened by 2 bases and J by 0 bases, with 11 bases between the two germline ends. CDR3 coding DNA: TGTGCCAGCAGTTTACGTACGGTCGTCTCTGGAAACACCATATATTTT. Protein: CASSLRTVVSGNTIYF.

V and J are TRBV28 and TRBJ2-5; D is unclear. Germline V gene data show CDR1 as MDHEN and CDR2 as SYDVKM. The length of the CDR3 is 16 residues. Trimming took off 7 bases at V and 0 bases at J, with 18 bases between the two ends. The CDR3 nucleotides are TGTGCCAGCACCACAAGCCGGGCCGCCTACCAAGAGACCCAGTACTTC. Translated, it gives CASTTSRAAYQETQYF.

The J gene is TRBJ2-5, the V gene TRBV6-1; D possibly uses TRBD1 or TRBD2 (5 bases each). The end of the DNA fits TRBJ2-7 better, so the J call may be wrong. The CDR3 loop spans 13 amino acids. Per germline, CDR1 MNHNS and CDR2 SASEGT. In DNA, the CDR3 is TGTGCCAACTCACGGGACGGAACCTACGAGCAGTACTTC. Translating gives CANSRDGTYEQYF.

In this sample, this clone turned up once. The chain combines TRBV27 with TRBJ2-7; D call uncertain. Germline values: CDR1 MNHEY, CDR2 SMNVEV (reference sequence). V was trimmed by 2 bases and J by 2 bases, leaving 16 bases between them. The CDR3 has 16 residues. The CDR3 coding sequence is TGTGCCAGCAGTTTAGTTGGAGCAGTTAGTGCCTACGAGCAGTACTTC. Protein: CASSLVGAVSAYEQYF.

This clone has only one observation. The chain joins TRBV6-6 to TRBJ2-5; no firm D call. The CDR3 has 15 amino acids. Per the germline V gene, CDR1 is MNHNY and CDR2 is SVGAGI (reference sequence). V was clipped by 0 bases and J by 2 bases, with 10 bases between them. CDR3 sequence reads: CASSYSAGSQETQYF. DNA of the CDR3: TGTGCCAGCAGTTACTCGGCAGGTTCACAAGAGACCCAGTACTTC.

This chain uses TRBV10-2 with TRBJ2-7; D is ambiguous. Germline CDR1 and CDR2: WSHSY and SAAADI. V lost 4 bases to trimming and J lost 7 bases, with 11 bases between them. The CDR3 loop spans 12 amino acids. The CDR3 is CASSVVLGEQYF. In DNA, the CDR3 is TGCGCCAGCAGTGTTGTTCTGGGGGAGCAGTACTTC.

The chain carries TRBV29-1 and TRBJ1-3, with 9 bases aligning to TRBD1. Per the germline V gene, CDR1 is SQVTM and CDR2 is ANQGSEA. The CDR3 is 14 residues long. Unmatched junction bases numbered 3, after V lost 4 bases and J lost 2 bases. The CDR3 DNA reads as TGCAGCGTTGTCGGGACAGGGCCTGGAAACACCATATATTTT. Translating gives CSVVGTGPGNTIYF.

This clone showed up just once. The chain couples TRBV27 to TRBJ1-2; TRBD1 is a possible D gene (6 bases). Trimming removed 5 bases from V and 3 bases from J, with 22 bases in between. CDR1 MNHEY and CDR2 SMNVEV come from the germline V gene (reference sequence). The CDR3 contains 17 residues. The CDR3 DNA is TGTGCCAGCAGTCCCTTCCTGACACTTAGGACAGACTATGGCTACACCTTC. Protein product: CASSPFLTLRTDYGYTF.

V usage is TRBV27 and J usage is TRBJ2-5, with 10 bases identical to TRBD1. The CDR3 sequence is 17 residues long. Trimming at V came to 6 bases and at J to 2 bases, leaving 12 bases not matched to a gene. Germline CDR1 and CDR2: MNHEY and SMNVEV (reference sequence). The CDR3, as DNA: TGTGCCAGCAGGGCGGGACAGGGGCGTCTGACACAAGAGACCCAGTACTTC. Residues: CASRAGQGRLTQETQYF.

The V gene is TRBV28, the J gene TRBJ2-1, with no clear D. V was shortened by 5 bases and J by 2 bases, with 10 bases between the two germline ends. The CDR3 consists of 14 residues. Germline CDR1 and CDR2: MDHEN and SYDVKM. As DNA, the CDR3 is TGTGCCAGCAGTATTCAATTGACCTACAATGAGCAGTTCTTC. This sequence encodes CASSIQLTYNEQFF.

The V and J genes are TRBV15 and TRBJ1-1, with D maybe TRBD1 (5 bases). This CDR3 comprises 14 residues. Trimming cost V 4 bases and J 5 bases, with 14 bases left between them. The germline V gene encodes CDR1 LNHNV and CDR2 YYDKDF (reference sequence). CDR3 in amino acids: CATSKRDYATEAFF. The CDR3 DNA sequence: TGTGCCACCAGCAAGCGGGACTATGCGACTGAAGCTTTCTTT.